This TCR beta chain was observed in a study of PD-1 blockade in mismatch repair-deficient tumors. Study-wide background: Enrolled about 2013-2016, patients had progressing, pretreated mismatch repair-deficient cancers of around twelve types. Notes on the study in general: After pembrolizumab, tumor-resident clones rose rapidly, then generally contracted before radiologic responses.

The TCR-sequenced patients were a few responders to pembrolizumab. A note on this clone: As yet, its antigen is unknown.

Germline CDR1 reads MNHNY; CDR2 reads SVGAGI (reference sequence). The ends lost 0 bases at V and 5 bases at J; junction bases unmatched: 2. This CDR3 comprises 15 residues. The data were produced by immunoSEQ multiplex PCR, yet TCRdb's version contains in-frame clones alone and is incomplete. Of about 130,000 clones in the sample, 88% were seen once. The TCR comes from an adult with mismatch repair-deficient cancer. Sequenced here: peripheral blood, sampled about 17 months after starting pembrolizumab. The V call is TRBV6-6, the J call TRBJ1-5, with TRBD1 matching over 9 bases. CDR3 coding DNA: TGTGCCAGCAGTTACTCGTGGACAGGGGATCAGCCCCAGCATTTT. This sequence encodes CASSYSWTGDQPQHF.